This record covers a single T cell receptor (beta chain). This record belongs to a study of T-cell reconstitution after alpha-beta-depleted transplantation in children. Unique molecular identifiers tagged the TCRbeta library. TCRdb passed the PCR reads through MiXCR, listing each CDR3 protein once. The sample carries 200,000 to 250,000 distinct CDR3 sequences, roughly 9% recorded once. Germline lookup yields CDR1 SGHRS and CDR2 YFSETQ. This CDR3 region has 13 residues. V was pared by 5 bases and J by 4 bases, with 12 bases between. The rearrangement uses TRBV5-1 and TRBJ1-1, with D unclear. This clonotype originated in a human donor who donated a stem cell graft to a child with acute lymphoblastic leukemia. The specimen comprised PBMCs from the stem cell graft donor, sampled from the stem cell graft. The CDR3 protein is CASSVAWSTEAFF. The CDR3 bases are TGCGCCAGCAGTGTGGCTTGGAGCACTGAAGCTTTCTTT. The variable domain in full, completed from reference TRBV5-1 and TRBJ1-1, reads KAGVTQTPRYLIKTRGQQVTLSCSPISGHRSVSWYQQTPGQGLQFLFEYFSETQRNKGNFPGRFSGRQFSNSRSEMNVSTLELGDSALYLCASSVAWSTEAFFGQGTRLTVV.